This T cell receptor beta chain was sequenced during a study of blood T cell repertoires in COVID-19. Study in general: Samples representing acute and convalescent COVID-19 were sourced from the United States, Italy and Spain.

Original handling: Reference gene primer amplification in the assay estimated nucleated cell counts. The data were produced by immunoSEQ multiplex PCR, yet TCRdb's version contains in-frame clones alone and is incomplete. Clonal size and the V and J genes are those of that table, whereas D and trimming came from the DNA. This sample has 200,000 to 250,000 clones, with around four fifths found just once. This TCR came from an older woman who had recovered from COVID-19. The sample was peripheral blood.

The DNA for the CDR3 is TGTGCCAGTAGTAAGACAGGGGGGTGGTACGAGCAGTACTTC. Translating gives CASSKTGGWYEQYF. This chain joins TRBV19 and TRBJ2-7, with 9 positions matching TRBD1. CDR1 and CDR2 from the germline V gene are LNHDA and SQIVND (reference sequence). With V trimmed by 4 bases and J by 4 bases, 5 bases remained unmatched. The CDR3 is 14 amino acids.